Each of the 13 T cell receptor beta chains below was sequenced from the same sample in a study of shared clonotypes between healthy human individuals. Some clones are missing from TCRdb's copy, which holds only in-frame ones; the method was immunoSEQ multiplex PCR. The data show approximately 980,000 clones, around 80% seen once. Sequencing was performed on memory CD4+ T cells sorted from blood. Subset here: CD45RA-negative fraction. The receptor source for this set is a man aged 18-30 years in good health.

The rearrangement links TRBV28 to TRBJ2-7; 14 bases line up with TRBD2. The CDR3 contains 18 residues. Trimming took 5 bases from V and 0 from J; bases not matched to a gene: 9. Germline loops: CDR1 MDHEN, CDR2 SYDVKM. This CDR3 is CASSGQGLAGASSYEQYF. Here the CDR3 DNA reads TGTGCCAGCAGTGGCCAGGGACTAGCGGGGGCGAGCTCCTACGAGCAGTACTTC.

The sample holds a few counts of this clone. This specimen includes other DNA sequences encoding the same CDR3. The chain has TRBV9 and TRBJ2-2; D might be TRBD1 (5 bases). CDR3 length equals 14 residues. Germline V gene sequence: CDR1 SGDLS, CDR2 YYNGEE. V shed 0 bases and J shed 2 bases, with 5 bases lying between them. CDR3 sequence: CASSVGTNTGELFF. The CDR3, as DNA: TGTGCCAGCAGCGTAGGGACAAACACCGGGGAGCTGTTTTTT.

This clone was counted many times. In nucleotides, the CDR3 is TGTGCCAGCAGTCTGACAGGGGAGACTAACTATGGCTACACCTTC. It yields the protein CASSLTGETNYGYTF. The chain carries TRBV6-1 and TRBJ1-2; 8 bases line up with TRBD1. V was pared by 5 bases and J by 0 bases, with 5 bases of the junction left unmatched. The CDR3 is 15 residues long. Germline CDR1 and CDR2: MNHNS and SASEGT.

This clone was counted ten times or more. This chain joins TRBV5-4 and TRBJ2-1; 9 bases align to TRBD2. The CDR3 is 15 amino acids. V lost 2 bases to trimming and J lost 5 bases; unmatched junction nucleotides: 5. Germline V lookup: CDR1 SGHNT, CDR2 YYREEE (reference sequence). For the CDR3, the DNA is TGTGCCAGCAGCTTAGAACTAGCGGGTAACAATGAGCAGTTCTTC. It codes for CASSLELAGNNEQFF.

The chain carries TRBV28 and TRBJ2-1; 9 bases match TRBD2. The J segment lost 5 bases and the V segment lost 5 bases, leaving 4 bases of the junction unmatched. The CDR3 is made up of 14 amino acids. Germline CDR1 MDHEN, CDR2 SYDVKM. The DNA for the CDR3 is TGTGCCAGCAGTGAGCGGGGGGCGAACAATGAGCAGTTCTTC. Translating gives CASSERGANNEQFF. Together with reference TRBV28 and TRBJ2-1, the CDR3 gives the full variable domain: DVKVTQSSRYLVKRTGEKVFLECVQDMDHENMFWYRQDPGLGLRLIYFSYDVKMKEKGDIPEGYSVSREKKERFSLILESASTNQTSMYLCASSERGANNEQFFGPGTRLTVL.

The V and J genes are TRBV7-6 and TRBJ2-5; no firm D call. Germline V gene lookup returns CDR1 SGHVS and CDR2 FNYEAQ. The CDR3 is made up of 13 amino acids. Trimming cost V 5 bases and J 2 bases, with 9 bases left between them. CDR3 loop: CASSAHGQETQYF. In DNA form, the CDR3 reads TGTGCCAGCAGCGCCCACGGGCAAGAGACCCAGTACTTC.

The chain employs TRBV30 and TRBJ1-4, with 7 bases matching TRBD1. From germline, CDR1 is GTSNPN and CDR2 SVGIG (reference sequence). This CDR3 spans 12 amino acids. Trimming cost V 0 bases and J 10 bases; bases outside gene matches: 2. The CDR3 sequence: CAWSVQGVKLFF. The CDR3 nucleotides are TGTGCCTGGAGTGTGCAGGGGGTAAAACTGTTTTTT.

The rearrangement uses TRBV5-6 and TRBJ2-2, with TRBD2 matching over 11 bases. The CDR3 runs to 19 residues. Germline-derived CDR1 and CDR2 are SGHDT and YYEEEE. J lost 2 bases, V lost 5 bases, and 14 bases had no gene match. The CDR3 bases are TGTGCCAGCAGTGGTCTAGCGGGGGGTCAATACTTTAACACCGGGGAGCTGTTTTTT. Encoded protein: CASSGLAGGQYFNTGELFF.

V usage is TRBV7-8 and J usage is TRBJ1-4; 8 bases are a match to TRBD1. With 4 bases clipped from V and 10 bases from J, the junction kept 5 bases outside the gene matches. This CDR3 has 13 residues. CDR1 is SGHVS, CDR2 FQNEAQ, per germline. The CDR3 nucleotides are TGTGCCAGCAGCTCTGGACAGGGAGGAAAACTGTTTTTT. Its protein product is CASSSGQGGKLFF. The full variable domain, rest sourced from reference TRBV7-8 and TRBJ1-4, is GAGVSQSPRYKVAKRGQDVALRCDPISGHVSLFWYQQALGQGPEFLTYFQNEAQLDKSGLPSDRFFAERPEGSVSTLKIQRTQQEDSAVYLCASSSGQGGKLFFGSGTQLSVL.

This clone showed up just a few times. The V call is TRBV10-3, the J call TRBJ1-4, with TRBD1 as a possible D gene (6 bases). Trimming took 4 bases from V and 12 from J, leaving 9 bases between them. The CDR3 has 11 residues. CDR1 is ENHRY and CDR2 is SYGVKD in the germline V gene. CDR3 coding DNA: TGTGCCATCAGTGCAGGGGTTCAACTGTTTTTT. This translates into CAISAGVQLFF.

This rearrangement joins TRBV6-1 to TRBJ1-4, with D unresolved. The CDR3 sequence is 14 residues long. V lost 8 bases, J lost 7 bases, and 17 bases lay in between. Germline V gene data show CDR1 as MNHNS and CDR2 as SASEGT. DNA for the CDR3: TGTGCCAGCGTCGGCGTCCCGACGGTTGAAAAACTGTTTTTT. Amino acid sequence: CASVGVPTVEKLFF.

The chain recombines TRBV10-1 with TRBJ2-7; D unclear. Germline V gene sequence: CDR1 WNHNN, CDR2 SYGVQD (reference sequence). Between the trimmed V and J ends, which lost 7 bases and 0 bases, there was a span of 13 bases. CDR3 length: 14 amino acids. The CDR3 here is CASTEDRHSYEQYF. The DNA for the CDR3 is TGCGCCAGCACCGAGGACCGACACTCCTACGAGCAGTACTTC.

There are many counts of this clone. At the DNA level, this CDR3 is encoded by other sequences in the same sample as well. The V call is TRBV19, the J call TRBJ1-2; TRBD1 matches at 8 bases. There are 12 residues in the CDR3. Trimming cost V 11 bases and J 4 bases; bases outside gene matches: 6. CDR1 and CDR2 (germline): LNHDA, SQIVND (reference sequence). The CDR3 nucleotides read TGTGCCTCACGGACAGGGTCCTATGGCTACACCTTC. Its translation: CASRTGSYGYTF.